A single sample is the source of the 16 T cell receptor beta chains below, sequenced in a study of blood T cell repertoires in COVID-19. Only in-frame clones appear in the TCRdb table, and some are missing; sequencing was by immunoSEQ multiplex PCR. The table lists fewer than 250,000 clones, 80% of them singletons. The sequencing input was PBMCs or T cells enriched from blood (not recorded which). These receptors came from a woman in her forties with acute COVID-19.

Only one count was recorded for this clone. This rearrangement joins TRBV5-4 to TRBJ1-2, with D maybe TRBD1 (6 bases). Germline values: CDR1 SGHNT, CDR2 YYREEE (reference sequence). CDR3 length equals 13 residues. Trimming removed 0 bases from V and 7 bases from J, with 10 bases in between. This CDR3 reads CASSLVGAGGYTF. The CDR3, as DNA: TGTGCCAGCAGCTTGGTGGGGGCGGGTGGCTACACCTTC.

This clone occurred once. The chain uses TRBV19 and TRBJ2-6; D not certain. Germline lookup yields CDR1 LNHDA and CDR2 SQIVND (reference sequence). Trimming left V 8 bases short and J 0 bases short, with 5 bases between. The CDR3 spans 13 residues. The CDR3 loop reads CASGDSGANVLTF. The CDR3 DNA is TGTGCCAGTGGAGACTCTGGGGCCAACGTCCTGACTTTC.

The V call is TRBV28, the J call TRBJ2-1, with 8 bases lining up with TRBD2. Germline CDR1 reads MDHEN; CDR2 reads SYDVKM. With 6 bases clipped from V and 4 bases from J, the junction kept 8 bases outside the gene matches. The length of the CDR3 is 15 residues. The CDR3 spells CASSPSSGFYNEQFF. The CDR3, as DNA: TGTGCCAGCAGCCCCTCTAGCGGGTTTTACAATGAGCAGTTCTTC.

This sequence joins TRBV5-4 and TRBJ2-1; the D gene is possibly TRBD2 (7 bases). The germline gives CDR1 SGHNT, CDR2 YYREEE (reference sequence). This CDR3 has 15 amino acids. The V and J ends lost 4 bases and 2 bases respectively, with 13 bases between them. The CDR3 loop reads CASSGGAGTYNEQFF. The CDR3 coding sequence is TGTGCCAGCAGCGGGGGGGCTGGGACCTACAATGAGCAGTTCTTC.

In DNA, the CDR3 is TGTGCCAGCAGCGCCCGGGCCTACGAGCAGTACTTC. It codes for CASSARAYEQYF. The chain uses TRBV7-2 and TRBJ2-7; D not certain. The CDR3 has 12 residues. V was shortened by 5 bases and J by 2 bases, with 7 bases between the two germline ends. Germline V lookup: CDR1 SGHTA, CDR2 FQGNSA. The whole variable domain, remainder taken from reference TRBV7-2 and TRBJ2-7, is GAGVSQSPSNKVTEKGKDVELRCDPISGHTALYWYRQSLGQGLEFLIYFQGNSAPDKSGLPSDRFSAERTGGSVSTLTIQRTQQEDSAVYLCASSARAYEQYFGPGTRLTVT.

The chain links TRBV10-3 to TRBJ1-1; TRBD1 aligns across 7 bases. The CDR3 has 13 amino acids. V dropped 6 bases and J dropped 5; count of bases not matched to a gene: 6. CDR1 is ENHRY and CDR2 is SYGVKD in the germline V gene. CDR3: CAIRRGQRTEAFF. For the CDR3, the DNA is TGTGCCATCAGGAGGGGGCAACGTACTGAAGCTTTCTTT.

The rearrangement uses TRBV12-3 or TRBV12-4 and TRBJ1-2, with TRBD1 as a possible D gene (6 bases). V shed 5 bases and J shed 7 bases, with 11 bases lying between them. CDR3 length: 12 amino acids. CDR3 in amino acids: CASSPTGLGYTF. The DNA of the CDR3 is TGTGCCAGCAGTCCGACAGGTCTTGGCTACACCTTC.

The chain recombines TRBV27 with TRBJ1-1; D is perhaps TRBD1 (6 bases). This CDR3 is built from 15 residues. CDR1 and CDR2 from the germline V gene are MNHEY and SMNVEV (reference sequence). Trimming took 4 bases from V and 4 from J, leaving 16 bases between them. The DNA of the CDR3 is TGTGCCAGCAGTTCGTGGACAGCCCGAGGCACTGAAGCTTTCTTT. Its protein product is CASSSWTARGTEAFF.

This clone has only one observation. The chain couples TRBV4-2 to TRBJ1-2; maybe TRBD1 (6 bases). Trimming shortened V by 2 bases and J by 8 bases, and 15 bases separated the two germline ends. The CDR3 consists of 14 residues. Per germline, CDR1 LGHNA and CDR2 YNFKEQ. The CDR3 sequence is CASSQSTGSEGYTF. The CDR3 coding sequence is TGTGCCAGCAGCCAATCCACAGGGTCAGAGGGCTACACCTTC.

J is TRBJ1-5 and V is TRBV5-8, with 10 bases matching TRBD1. This CDR3 has 15 residues. V lost 4 bases and J lost 7; bases outside the gene matches: 8. Germline CDR1 reads SGHTS; CDR2 reads YDEGEE. CDR3 sequence: CASSAGQGLVQPQHF. The CDR3 coding sequence is TGTGCCAGCAGCGCGGGACAGGGGCTCGTACAGCCCCAGCATTTT.

The rearrangement uses TRBV9 and TRBJ2-3; 7 nucleotides line up with TRBD2. The junction had 13 bases not matched to a gene; V was cut back by 3 bases and J by 0 bases. CDR3 length: 18 amino acids. Looked up from germline, CDR1 is SGDLS and CDR2 is YYNGEE. The CDR3 sequence is CASSARPFLAESTDTQYF. CDR3 sequence (DNA): TGTGCCAGCAGCGCGAGGCCCTTCCTAGCGGAAAGCACAGATACGCAGTATTTT.

The rearrangement uses TRBV5-1 and TRBJ2-2; tentative D call: TRBD2 (5 bases). From germline, CDR1 is SGHRS and CDR2 YFSETQ. CDR3 length: 15 amino acids. Deletions cut 1 base from V and 6 bases from J, with 13 bases between. This CDR3 reads CASSLNTGYSGELFF. The CDR3 DNA is TGCGCCAGCAGCTTGAATACGGGATATTCCGGGGAGCTGTTTTTT.

The chain joins TRBV21-1 to TRBJ1-1; the listed D gene, TRBD1, was not tested against the DNA. TRBV21-1 is assigned pseudogene status. The CDR3 covers 16 residues. CDR3 amino acids: CASSQHPGTANTEAFF. Here the CDR3 DNA reads TGTGCCAGCAGCCAACACCCCGGGACAGCGAACACTGAAGCTTTCTTT.

This clone was detected once. The chain joins TRBV5-6 to TRBJ2-1; D might be TRBD2 (5 bases). Trimming left V 5 bases short and J 0 bases short, with 15 bases between. This CDR3 comprises 16 residues. Germline-derived CDR1 and CDR2 are SGHDT and YYEEEE. The CDR3 loop is CASSPAMGSSYNEQFF. DNA of the CDR3: TGTGCCAGCAGTCCCGCCATGGGGAGCTCCTACAATGAGCAGTTCTTC.

The rearrangement joins TRBV10-1 to TRBJ1-1, with 7 bases aligning to TRBD1. The trim removed 6 bases at V and 5 bases at J, leaving 6 bases unmatched. Per germline, CDR1 WNHNN and CDR2 SYGVQD (reference sequence). The CDR3 is 13 residues long. The CDR3 here is CASRRDRETEAFF. The CDR3 coding sequence is TGCGCCAGCAGAAGGGACAGAGAGACTGAAGCTTTCTTT.

This chain links TRBV10-3 with TRBJ1-2; 8 bases fit TRBD1. The CDR3 covers 16 residues. J was trimmed by 3 bases and V by 6 bases; bases with no gene match: 12. The germline CDR1 and CDR2 sequences are ENHRY and SYGVKD. The CDR3 is CAIRKDDRGVDYGYTF. CDR3 bases: TGTGCCATCAGAAAGGATGACAGGGGAGTTGACTATGGCTACACCTTC.